This T cell receptor (gamma chain) was recorded in a study of Vδ1+ human thymocytes. Overall study findings and caveats: In the thymus, TRG and TRD repertoires looked highly polyclonal with Gaussian CDR3 lengths. Approximately 19% of thymic delta-chain sequences were Vdelta2, with few Vdelta3, unlike blood Vdelta1+ controls. TRD repertoires were essentially private, unlike widely shared TRG clonotypes.

Alphabeta T cells were depleted, then CD3+ Vdelta1+ Vdelta2- thymocytes were FACS-sorted. Between roughly 98% and 99.6% of sorted thymocytes were Vdelta1+. Extracted RNA was reverse transcribed into cDNA. The CDR3 regions were amplified by multiplex PCR from V-gene primers to a constant-region primer. TCRdb re-called clones from the multiplex PCR reads using CATT. The table records approximately 9,400 gamma-chain clones, 55% to 60% of them present only once. Notes on this clone: Antigen: not known.

With 0 bases clipped from V and 5 bases from J, the junction kept 10 bases outside the gene matches. CDR3 size: 15 residues. The germline V gene has CDR1 VTNTFY and CDR2 YDVSTARD (reference sequence). The V call is TRGV3, the J call TRGJ1 or TRGJ2. TCRdb is silent on the J gene; assignment here came from matching the DNA to germline. This clonotype originated in a girl under two years old who had congenital heart surgery. What was sequenced was Vdelta1+ gamma-delta thymocytes from the thymus. Subset specified: FACS-sorted CD3+ TCRalphabeta- TCRVdelta1+ TCRVdelta2- thymocytes. The chain's CDR3 is CATWDRLGVHYKKLF. The CDR3 DNA is TGTGCCACCTGGGACAGGCTCGGGGTGCATTATAAGAAACTCTTT.